These 4 T cell receptor beta chains were all obtained from the same sample, sequenced in a study of blood T cell repertoires in COVID-19. Method: immunoSEQ multiplex PCR; TCRdb's copy keeps in-frame clones and lacks some. The repertoire holds approximately 500,000 clones, approximately 87% seen once, with less than 2% in the top ten. The sequenced sample was PBMCs or T cells enriched from blood (not recorded which). Every receptor here comes from a woman in her thirties or forties who had recovered from COVID-19.

This clone was seen only a few times. The chain is built from TRBV6-5 and TRBJ2-3; TRBD1 aligns across 7 bases. Germline V gene data show CDR1 as MNHEY and CDR2 as SVGAGI. V shed 6 bases and J 6 bases; nucleotides not matched to a gene: 12. This CDR3 region has 15 residues. The CDR3 DNA reads as TGTGCCAGCAGACAGGGGCTACGTGGAGGCGATACGCAGTATTTT. Protein sequence: CASRQGLRGGDTQYF.

This chain links TRBV5-1 with TRBJ2-7; 7 bases fit TRBD1. Germline trimming cut 3 bases from V and 4 bases from J; bases unmatched to any gene: 7. The CDR3 is 14 amino acids. Germline lookup yields CDR1 SGHRS and CDR2 YFSETQ. CDR3 sequence (DNA): TGCGCCAGCAGCTCGAAAAAACAGGGGTACGAGCAGTACTTC. Amino acid sequence: CASSSKKQGYEQYF.

V usage is TRBV5-4 and J usage is TRBJ2-3; D not certain. The germline V gene has CDR1 SGHNT and CDR2 YYREEE (reference sequence). This CDR3 is 15 amino acids long. V dropped 4 bases and J dropped 2 bases, with 14 bases sitting between them. The CDR3 reads CASSPDTKLTDTQYF. For the CDR3, the DNA is TGTGCCAGCAGCCCCGACACCAAACTCACAGATACGCAGTATTTT.

The J gene is TRBJ2-1, the V gene TRBV18; weak D call: TRBD2 (5 bases). Trimming removed 3 bases from V and 1 base from J, with 13 bases in between. This CDR3 comprises 16 residues. Germline CDR1 and CDR2: KGHSH and LQKENI. Written as DNA, the CDR3 is TGTGCCAGCTCACCCTTGGAGCGGATTTCCTACAATGAGCAGTTCTTC. It yields the protein CASSPLERISYNEQFF.